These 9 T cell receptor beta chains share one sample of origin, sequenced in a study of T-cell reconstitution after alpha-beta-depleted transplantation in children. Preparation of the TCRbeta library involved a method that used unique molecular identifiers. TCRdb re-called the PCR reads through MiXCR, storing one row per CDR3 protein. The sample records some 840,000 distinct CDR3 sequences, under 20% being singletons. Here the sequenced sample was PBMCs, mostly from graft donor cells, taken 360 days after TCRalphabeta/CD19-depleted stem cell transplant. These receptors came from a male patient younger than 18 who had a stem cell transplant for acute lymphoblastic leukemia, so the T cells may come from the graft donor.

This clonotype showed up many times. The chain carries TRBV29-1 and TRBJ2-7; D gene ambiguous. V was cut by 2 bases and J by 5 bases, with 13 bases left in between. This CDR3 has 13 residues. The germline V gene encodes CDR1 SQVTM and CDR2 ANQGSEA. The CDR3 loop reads CSVERLHTDEQYF. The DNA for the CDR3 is TGCAGCGTTGAAAGGTTGCATACGGACGAGCAGTACTTC.

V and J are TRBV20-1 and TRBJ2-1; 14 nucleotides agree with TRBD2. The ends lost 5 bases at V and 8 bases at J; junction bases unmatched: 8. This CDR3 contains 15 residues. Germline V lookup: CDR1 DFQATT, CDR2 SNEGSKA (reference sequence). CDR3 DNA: TGCAGTGCTTGGGGACTAGCGGGAGTAAAAGATGAGCAGTTCTTC. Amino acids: CSAWGLAGVKDEQFF.

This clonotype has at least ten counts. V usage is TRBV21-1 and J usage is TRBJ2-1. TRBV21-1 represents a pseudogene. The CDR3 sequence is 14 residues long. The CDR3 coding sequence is TGTGCCAGCAGCAAAGTGATGGGTAACAATGAGCAGTTCTTC. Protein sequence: CASSKVMGNNEQFF.

CDR3 sequence (DNA): TGTGCCAGCAGCGTTGACAGGGTCTACAATGAGCAGTTCTTC. It is translated as CASSVDRVYNEQFF. The rearrangement links TRBV9 to TRBJ2-1; 7 bases are a match to TRBD1. V shed 2 bases and J 3 bases; nucleotides not matched to a gene: 2. From germline, CDR1 is SGDLS and CDR2 YYNGEE. This CDR3 has 14 amino acids.

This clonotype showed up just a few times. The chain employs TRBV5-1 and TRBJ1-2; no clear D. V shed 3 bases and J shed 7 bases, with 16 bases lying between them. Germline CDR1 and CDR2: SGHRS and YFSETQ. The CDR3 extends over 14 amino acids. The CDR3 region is CASSSSGSPGGYTF. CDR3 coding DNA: TGCGCCAGCAGCTCTTCGGGCTCCCCGGGTGGCTACACCTTC.

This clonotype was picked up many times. The CDR3: CSVLADSNTEAFF. CDR3 nucleotides: TGCAGCGTCCTTGCCGACAGCAACACTGAAGCTTTCTTT. The J gene is TRBJ1-1, the V gene TRBV29-1; D perhaps matches TRBD1 (5 bases). Germline V gene sequence: CDR1 SQVTM, CDR2 ANQGSEA. Trimming removed 6 bases at V and 2 bases at J, with 13 bases between. The CDR3 is 13 residues long.

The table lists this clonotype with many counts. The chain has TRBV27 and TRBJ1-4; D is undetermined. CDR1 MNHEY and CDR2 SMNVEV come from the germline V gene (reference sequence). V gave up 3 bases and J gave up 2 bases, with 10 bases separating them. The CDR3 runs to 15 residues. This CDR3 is CASSFVRATNEKLFF. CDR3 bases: TGTGCCAGCAGTTTCGTCCGGGCCACTAATGAAAAACTGTTTTTT.

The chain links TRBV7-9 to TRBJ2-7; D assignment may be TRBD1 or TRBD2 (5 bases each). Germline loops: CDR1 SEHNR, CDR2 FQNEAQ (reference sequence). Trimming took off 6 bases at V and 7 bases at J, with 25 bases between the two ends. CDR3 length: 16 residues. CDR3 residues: CASSPQLSGPGLEQYF. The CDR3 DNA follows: TGTGCCAGCAGTCCCCAGCTATCGGGGCCCGGGCTGGAGCAGTACTTC.

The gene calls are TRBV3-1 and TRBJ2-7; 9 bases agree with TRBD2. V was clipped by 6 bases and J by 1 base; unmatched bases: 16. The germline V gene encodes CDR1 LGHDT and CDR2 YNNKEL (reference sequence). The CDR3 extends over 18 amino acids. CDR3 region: CASSLDRVALAGSYEQYF. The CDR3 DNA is TGTGCCAGCAGTTTGGATAGGGTTGCGCTAGCGGGATCCTACGAGCAGTACTTC.